This TCR beta chain was retrieved from a study of cytomegalovirus exposure and HLA in healthy donors. At the level of the study: As released early, the data held around 80 million unique TCRs from HLA-typed donors. Study-wide results and caveats: High sensitivity and specificity were reportedly achieved when the classifier diagnosed cytomegalovirus status. Prior analysis indicated that the majority of TCR beta V segments exhibited productivity approximately 90% or approximately 30% of the time.

This clone was detected only a few times. Antigen unknown. With 60 Vbeta and 13 Jbeta primers, the PCR was carried out. Sequencing was performed with immunoSEQ multiplex PCR; in TCRdb, only in-frame clones are kept and a portion is missing. The data show about 200,000 clones, 75% to 90% seen once. This CDR3 comprises 14 residues. V lost 3 bases, J lost 1 base, and 10 bases lay in between. Germline CDR1 SGHTA, CDR2 FQGNSA. The V gene is TRBV7-2, the J gene TRBJ2-7, with D unclear. Sequencing was carried out using PBMCs. The receptor's source is a woman between 40 and 50 years old in good health and CMV-seronegative. The CDR3 nucleotides are TGTGCCAGCAGCTTCGTCGGTAATTCCTACGAGCAGTACTTC. Translated, it gives CASSFVGNSYEQYF.